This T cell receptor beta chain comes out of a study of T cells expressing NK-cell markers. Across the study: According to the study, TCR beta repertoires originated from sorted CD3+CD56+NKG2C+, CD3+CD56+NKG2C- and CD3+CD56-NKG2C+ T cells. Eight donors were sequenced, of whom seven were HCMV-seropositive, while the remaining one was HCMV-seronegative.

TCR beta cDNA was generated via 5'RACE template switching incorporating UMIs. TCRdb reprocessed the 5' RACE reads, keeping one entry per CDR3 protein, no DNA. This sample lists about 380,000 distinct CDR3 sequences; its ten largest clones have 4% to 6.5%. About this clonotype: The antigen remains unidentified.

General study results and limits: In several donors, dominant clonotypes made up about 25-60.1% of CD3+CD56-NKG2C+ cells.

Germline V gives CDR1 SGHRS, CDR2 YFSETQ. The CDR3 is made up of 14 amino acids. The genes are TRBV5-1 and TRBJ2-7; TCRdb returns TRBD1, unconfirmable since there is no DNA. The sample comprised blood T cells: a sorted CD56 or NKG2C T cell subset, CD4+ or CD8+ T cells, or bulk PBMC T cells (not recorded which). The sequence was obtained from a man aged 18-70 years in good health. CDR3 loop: CASSLTGTSYEQYF.